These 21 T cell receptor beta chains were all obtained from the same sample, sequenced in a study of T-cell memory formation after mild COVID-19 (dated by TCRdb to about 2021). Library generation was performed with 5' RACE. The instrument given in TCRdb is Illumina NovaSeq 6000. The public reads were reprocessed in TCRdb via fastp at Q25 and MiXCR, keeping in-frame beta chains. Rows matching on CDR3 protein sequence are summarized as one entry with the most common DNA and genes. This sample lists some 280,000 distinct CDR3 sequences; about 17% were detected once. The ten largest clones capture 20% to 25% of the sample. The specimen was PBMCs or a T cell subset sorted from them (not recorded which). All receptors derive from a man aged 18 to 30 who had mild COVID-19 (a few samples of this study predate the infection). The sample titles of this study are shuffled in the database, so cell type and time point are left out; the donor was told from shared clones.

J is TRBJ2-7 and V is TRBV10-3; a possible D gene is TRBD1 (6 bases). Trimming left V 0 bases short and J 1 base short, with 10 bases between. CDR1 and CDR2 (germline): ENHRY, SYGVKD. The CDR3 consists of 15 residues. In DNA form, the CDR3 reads TGTGCCATCAGTGAGTCAGGGGGAGAGTCCTACGAGCAGTACTTC. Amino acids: CAISESGGESYEQYF.

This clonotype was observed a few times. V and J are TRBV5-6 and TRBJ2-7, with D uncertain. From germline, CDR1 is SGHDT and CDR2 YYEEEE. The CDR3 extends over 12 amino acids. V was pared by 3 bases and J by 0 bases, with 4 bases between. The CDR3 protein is CASSWSSYEQYF. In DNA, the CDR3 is TGTGCCAGCAGCTGGAGCTCCTACGAGCAGTACTTC.

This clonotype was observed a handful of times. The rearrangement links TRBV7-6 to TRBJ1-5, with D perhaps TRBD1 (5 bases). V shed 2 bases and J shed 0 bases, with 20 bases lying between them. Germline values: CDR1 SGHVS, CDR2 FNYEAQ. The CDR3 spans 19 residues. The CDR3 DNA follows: TGTGCCAGCAGCTTAAGTTTCGGGCATCCACAGGATAGCAATCAGCCCCAGCATTTT. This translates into CASSLSFGHPQDSNQPQHF.

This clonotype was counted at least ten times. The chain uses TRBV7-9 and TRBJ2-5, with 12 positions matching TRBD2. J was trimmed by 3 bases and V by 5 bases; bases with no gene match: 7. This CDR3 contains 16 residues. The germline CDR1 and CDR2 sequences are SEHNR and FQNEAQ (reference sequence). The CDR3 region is CASSQTSGGEKETQYF. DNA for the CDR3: TGTGCCAGCAGCCAGACTAGCGGGGGAGAGAAAGAGACCCAGTACTTC.

Written as DNA, the CDR3 is TGTGCCAGCAGCCAGGAGGGGCTGGGGGAGACCCAGTACTTC. It yields the protein CASSQEGLGETQYF. This chain joins TRBV7-9 and TRBJ2-5; D perhaps matches TRBD2 (6 bases). Germline CDR1 and CDR2: SEHNR and FQNEAQ (reference sequence). The CDR3 runs 14 residues. Trimming took 5 bases from V and 5 from J, leaving 15 bases between them.

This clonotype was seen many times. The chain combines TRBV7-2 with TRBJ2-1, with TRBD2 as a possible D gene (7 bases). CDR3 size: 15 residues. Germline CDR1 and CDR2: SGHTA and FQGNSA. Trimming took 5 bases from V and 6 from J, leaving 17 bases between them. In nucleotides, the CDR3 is TGTGCCAGCAGCATGTGGGGGGGGGCCGTCAATGAGCAGTTCTTC. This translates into CASSMWGGAVNEQFF.

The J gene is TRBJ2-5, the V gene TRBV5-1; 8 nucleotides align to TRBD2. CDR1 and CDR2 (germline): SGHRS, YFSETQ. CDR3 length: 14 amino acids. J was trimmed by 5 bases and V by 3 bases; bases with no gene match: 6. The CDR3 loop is CASSSVGGEETQYF. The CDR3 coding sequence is TGCGCCAGCAGCTCGGTCGGGGGGGAGGAGACCCAGTACTTC.

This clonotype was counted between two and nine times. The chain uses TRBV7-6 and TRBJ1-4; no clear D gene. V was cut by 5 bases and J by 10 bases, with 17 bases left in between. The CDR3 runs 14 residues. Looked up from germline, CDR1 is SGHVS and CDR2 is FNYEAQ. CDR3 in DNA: TGTGCCAGCAGCGACAATTCCCAATTGGGAAAACTGTTTTTT. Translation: CASSDNSQLGKLFF.

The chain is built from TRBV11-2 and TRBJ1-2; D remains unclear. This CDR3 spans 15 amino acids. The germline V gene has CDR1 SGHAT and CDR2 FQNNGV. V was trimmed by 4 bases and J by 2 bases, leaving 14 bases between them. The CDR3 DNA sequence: TGTGCCAGCAGCTACATTCCGGCAGAGAACTATGGCTACACCTTC. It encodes CASSYIPAENYGYTF.

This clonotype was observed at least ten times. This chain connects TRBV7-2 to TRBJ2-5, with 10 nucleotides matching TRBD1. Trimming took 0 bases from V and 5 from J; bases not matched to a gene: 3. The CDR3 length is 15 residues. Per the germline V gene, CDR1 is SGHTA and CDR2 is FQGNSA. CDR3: CASSLAGQGWETQYF. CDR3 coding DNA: TGTGCCAGCAGCTTAGCGGGACAGGGGTGGGAGACCCAGTACTTC. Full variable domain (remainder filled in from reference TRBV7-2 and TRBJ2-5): GAGVSQSPSNKVTEKGKDVELRCDPISGHTALYWYRQSLGQGLEFLIYFQGNSAPDKSGLPSDRFSAERTGGSVSTLTIQRTQQEDSAVYLCASSLAGQGWETQYFGPGTRLLVL.

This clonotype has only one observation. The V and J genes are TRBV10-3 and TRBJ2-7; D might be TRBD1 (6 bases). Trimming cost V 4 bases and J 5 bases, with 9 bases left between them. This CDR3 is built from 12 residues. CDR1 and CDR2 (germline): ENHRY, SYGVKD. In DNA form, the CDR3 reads TGTGCCATCAGTGTAGGGGGAAACGAGCAGTACTTC. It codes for CAISVGGNEQYF.

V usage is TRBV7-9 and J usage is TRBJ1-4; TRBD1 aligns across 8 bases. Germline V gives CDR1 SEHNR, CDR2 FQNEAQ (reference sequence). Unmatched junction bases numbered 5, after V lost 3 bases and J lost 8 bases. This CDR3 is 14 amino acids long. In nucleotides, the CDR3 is TGTGCCAGCAGCTTTCAGGGGGCTGGGGAAAAACTGTTTTTT. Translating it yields CASSFQGAGEKLFF.

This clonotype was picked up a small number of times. This CDR3 reads CSAGRAPNTEAFF. As DNA, the CDR3 is TGCAGTGCAGGGCGGGCTCCGAACACTGAAGCTTTCTTT. J is TRBJ1-1 and V is TRBV20-1; D is uncertain. V shed 6 bases and J shed 1 base, with 12 bases lying between them. Germline CDR1 DFQATT, CDR2 SNEGSKA (reference sequence). CDR3 length equals 13 residues.

CDR3 in amino acids: CASAVGGYTF. CDR3 DNA sequence: TGTGCCTCAGCAGTGGGTGGCTACACCTTC. The gene calls are TRBV6-1 and TRBJ1-2; D ambiguous. CDR1 is MNHNS, CDR2 SASEGT, per germline. Trimming removed 11 bases from V and 7 bases from J, with 11 bases in between. There are 10 residues in the CDR3.

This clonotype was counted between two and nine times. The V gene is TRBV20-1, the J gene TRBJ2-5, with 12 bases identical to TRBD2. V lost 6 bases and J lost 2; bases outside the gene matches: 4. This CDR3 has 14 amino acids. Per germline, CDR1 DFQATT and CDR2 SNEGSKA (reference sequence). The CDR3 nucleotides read TGCAGTGCCCAGACTAGCGGGGGACAAGAGACCCAGTACTTC. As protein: CSAQTSGGQETQYF.

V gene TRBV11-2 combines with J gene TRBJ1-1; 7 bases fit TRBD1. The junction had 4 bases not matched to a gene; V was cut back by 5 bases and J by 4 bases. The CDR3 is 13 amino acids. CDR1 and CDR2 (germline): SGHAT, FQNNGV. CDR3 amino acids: CASSRDRATEAFF. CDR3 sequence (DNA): TGTGCCAGCAGCCGTGACAGGGCCACTGAAGCTTTCTTT.

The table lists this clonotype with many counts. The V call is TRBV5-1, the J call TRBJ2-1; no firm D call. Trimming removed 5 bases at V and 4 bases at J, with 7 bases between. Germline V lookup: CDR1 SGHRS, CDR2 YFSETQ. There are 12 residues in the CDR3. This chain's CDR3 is CASSLSYNEQFF. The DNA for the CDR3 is TGCGCCAGCAGTCTAAGTTACAATGAGCAGTTCTTC.

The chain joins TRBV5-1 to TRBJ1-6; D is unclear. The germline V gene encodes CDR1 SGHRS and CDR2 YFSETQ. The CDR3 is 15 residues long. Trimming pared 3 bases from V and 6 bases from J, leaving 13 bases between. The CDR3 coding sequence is TGCGCCAGCAGCTCACAAAACGGAGCTAATTCACCCCTCCACTTT. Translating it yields CASSSQNGANSPLHF.

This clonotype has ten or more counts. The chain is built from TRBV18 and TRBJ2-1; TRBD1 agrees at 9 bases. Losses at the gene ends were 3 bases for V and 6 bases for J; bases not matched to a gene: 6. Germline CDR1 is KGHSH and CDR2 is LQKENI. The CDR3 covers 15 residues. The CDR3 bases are TGTGCCAGCTCACCTCTAGGACAGGGGACCAATGAGCAGTTCTTC. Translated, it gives CASSPLGQGTNEQFF.

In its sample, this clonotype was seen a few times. CDR3: CASSFWGVHTEAFF. In nucleotides, the CDR3 is TGTGCCAGCAGCTTTTGGGGGGTCCACACTGAAGCTTTCTTT. This rearrangement joins TRBV7-8 to TRBJ1-1; TRBD1 is a possible D gene (5 bases). The germline V gene encodes CDR1 SGHVS and CDR2 FQNEAQ. CDR3 length: 14 amino acids. V lost 3 bases and J lost 3, with 11 bases in between.

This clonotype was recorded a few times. The CDR3 DNA reads TGTGCCAGCAGCTCGAGACAGGGATCTACCTACGAGCAGTACTTC. Residues: CASSSRQGSTYEQYF. The V and J genes are TRBV7-9 and TRBJ2-7; TRBD1 agrees at 7 bases. Per the germline V gene, CDR1 is SEHNR and CDR2 is FQNEAQ (reference sequence). The V gene end was trimmed by 4 bases and the J gene end by 2 bases; junction bases not matched to a gene: 8. The CDR3 runs 15 residues.